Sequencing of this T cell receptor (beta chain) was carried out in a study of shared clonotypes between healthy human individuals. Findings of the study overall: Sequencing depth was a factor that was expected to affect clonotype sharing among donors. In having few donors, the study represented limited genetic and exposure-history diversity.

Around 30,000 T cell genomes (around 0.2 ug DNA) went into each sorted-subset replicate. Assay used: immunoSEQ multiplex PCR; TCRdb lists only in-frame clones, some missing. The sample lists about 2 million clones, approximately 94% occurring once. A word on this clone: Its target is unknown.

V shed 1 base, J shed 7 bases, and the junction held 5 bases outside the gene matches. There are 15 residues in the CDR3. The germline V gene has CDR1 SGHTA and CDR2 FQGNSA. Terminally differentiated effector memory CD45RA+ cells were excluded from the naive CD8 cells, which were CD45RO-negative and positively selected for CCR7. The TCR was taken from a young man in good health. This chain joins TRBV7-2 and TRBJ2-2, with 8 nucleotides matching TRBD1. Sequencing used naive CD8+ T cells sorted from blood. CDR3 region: CASSLEQGGNGELFF. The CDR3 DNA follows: TGTGCCAGCAGCTTAGAACAGGGGGGTAACGGGGAGCTGTTTTTT.